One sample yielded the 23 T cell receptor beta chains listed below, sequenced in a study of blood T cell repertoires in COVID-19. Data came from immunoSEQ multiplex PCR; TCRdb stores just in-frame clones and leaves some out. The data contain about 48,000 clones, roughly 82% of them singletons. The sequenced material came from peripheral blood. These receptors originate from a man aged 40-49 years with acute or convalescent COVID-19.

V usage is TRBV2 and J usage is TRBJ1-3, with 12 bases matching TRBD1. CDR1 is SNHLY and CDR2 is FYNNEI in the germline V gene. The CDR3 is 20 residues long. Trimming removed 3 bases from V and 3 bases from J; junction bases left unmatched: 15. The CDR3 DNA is TGTGCCAGCAGTGACCCGGGACAGGGGGCGCAGGGGATCCATGGAAACACCATATATTTT. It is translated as CASSDPGQGAQGIHGNTIYF.

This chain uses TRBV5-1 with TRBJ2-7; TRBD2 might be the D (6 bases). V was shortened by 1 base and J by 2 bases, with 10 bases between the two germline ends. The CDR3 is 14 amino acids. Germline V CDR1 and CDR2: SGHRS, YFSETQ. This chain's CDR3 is CASSLISGPYEQYF. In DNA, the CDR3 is TGCGCCAGCAGCTTGATTAGCGGTCCCTACGAGCAGTACTTC.

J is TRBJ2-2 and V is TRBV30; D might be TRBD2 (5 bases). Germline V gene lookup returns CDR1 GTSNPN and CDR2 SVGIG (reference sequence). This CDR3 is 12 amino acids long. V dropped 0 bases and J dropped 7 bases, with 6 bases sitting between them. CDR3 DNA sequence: TGTGCCTGGAGTGTAGGAGGCGGGGAGCTGTTTTTT. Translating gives CAWSVGGGELFF.

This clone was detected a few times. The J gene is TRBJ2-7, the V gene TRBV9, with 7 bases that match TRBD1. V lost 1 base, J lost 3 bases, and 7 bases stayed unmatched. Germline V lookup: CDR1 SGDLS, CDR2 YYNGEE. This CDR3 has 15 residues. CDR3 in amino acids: CASSVRAGGNYEQYF. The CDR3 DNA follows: TGTGCCAGCAGCGTAAGGGCAGGGGGTAACTACGAGCAGTACTTC. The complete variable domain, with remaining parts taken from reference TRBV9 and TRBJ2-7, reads DSGVTQTPKHLITATGQRVTLRCSPRSGDLSVYWYQQSLDQGLQFLIQYYNGEERAKGNILERFSAQQFPDLHSELNLSSLELGDSALYFCASSVRAGGNYEQYFGPGTRLTVT.

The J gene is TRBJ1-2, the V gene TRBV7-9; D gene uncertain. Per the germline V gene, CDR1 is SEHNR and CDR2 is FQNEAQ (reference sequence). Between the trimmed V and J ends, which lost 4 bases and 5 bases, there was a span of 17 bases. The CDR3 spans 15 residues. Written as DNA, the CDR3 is TGTGCCAGCAGCTCACAGCCGGCCACAGTGTATGGCTACACCTTC. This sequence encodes CASSSQPATVYGYTF.

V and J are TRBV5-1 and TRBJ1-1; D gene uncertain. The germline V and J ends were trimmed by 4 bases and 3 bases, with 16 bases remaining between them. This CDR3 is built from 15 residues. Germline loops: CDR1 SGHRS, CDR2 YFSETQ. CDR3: CASSLKGLEDTEAFF. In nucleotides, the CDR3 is TGCGCCAGCAGCCTAAAGGGATTGGAGGACACTGAAGCTTTCTTT. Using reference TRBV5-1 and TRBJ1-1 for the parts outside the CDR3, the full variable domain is KAGVTQTPRYLIKTRGQQVTLSCSPISGHRSVSWYQQTPGQGLQFLFEYFSETQRNKGNFPGRFSGRQFSNSRSEMNVSTLELGDSALYLCASSLKGLEDTEAFFGQGTRLTVV.

In DNA form, the CDR3 reads TGTGCCAGCAGTTACTCGAGTATCCCGCTGAACACTGAAGCTTTCTTT. The encoded protein is CASSYSSIPLNTEAFF. This chain links TRBV6-5 with TRBJ1-1, with D unclear. Germline values: CDR1 MNHEY, CDR2 SVGAGI. Deletions cut 0 bases from V and 0 bases from J, with 11 bases between. The CDR3 extends over 16 amino acids.

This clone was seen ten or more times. The DNA for the CDR3 is TGCGCCAGCAGCTTACGTCCCCCCGGGGGGGCCATACTCTCCTACAATGAGCAGTTCTTC. Protein: CASSLRPPGGAILSYNEQFF. The chain employs TRBV5-1 and TRBJ2-1; 8 positions match TRBD2. Germline assignment: CDR1 SGHRS and CDR2 YFSETQ. The CDR3 length is 20 residues. Germline trimming cut 2 bases from V and 0 bases from J; bases unmatched to any gene: 16.

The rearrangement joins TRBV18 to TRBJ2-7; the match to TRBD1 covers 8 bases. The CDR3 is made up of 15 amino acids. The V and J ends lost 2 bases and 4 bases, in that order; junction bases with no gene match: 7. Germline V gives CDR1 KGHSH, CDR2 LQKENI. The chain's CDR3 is CASSPYPGQDYEQYF. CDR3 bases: TGTGCCAGCTCACCATACCCGGGACAGGATTACGAGCAGTACTTC.

CDR3 in DNA: TGTGCCAGCAGTTTATTTCTGGGGGCGGATTCACCCCTCCACTTT. Amino acids: CASSLFLGADSPLHF. V gene TRBV27 combines with J gene TRBJ1-6; possible D gene TRBD1, 6 bases. This CDR3 region has 15 residues. Trimming removed 1 base at V and 8 bases at J, with 12 bases between. Per germline, CDR1 MNHEY and CDR2 SMNVEV (reference sequence).

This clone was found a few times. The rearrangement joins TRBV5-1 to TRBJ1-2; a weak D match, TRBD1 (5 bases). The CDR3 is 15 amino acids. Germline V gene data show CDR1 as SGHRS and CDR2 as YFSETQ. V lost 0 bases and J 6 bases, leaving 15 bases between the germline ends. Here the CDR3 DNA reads TGCGCCAGCAGCTTGGCCCAGGGAAGAGTGGATGGCTACACCTTC. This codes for CASSLAQGRVDGYTF.

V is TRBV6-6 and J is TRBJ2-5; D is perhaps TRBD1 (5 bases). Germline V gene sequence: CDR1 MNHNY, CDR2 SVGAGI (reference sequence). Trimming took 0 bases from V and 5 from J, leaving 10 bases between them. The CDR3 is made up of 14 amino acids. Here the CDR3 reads CASSYSKGQETQYF. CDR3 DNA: TGTGCCAGCAGTTACTCTAAGGGGCAGGAGACCCAGTACTTC.

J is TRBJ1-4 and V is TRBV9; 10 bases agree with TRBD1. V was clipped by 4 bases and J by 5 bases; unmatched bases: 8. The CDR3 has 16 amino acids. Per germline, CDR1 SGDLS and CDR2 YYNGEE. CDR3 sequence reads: CASSMQPGQGNEKLFF. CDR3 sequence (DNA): TGTGCCAGCAGCATGCAACCGGGACAGGGGAATGAAAAACTGTTTTTT.

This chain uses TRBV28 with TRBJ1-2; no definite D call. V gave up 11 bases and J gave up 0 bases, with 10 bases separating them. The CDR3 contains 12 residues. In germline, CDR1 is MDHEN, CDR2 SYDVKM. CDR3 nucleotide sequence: TGTGCCGCTAGAGGAGCTAACTATGGCTACACCTTC. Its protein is CAARGANYGYTF.

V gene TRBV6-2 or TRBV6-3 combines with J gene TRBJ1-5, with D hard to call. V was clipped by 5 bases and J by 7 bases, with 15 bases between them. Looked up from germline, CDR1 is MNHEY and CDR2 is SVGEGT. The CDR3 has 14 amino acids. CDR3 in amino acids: CASSVGGVGQPQHF. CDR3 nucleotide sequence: TGTGCCAGCAGTGTGGGCGGGGTTGGCCAGCCCCAGCATTTT.

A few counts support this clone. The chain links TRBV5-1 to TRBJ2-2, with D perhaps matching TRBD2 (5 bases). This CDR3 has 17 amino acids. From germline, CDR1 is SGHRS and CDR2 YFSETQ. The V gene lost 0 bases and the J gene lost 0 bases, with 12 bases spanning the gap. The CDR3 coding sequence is TGCGCCAGCAGCTTGGTTGAGGGTCCGGCGAACACCGGGGAGCTGTTTTTT. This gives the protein CASSLVEGPANTGELFF.

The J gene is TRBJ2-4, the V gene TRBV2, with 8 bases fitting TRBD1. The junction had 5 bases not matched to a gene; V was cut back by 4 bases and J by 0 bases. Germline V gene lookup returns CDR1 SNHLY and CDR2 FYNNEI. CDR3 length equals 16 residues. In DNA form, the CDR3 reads TGTGCCAGCAGTGTTATCAGGGGGCTAGCCAAAAACATTCAGTACTTC. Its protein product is CASSVIRGLAKNIQYF.

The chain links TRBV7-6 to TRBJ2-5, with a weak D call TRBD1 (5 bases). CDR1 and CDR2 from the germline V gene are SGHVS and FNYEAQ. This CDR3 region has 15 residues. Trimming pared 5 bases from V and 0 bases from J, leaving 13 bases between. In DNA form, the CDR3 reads TGTGCCAGCAGCCTAAGACAGAACAACCAAGAGACCCAGTACTTC. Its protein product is CASSLRQNNQETQYF. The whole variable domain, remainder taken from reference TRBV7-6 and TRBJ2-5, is GAGVSQSPRYKVTKRGQDVALRCDPISGHVSLYWYRQALGQGPEFLTYFNYEAQQDKSGLPNDRFSAERPEGSISTLTIQRTEQRDSAMYRCASSLRQNNQETQYFGPGTRLLVL.

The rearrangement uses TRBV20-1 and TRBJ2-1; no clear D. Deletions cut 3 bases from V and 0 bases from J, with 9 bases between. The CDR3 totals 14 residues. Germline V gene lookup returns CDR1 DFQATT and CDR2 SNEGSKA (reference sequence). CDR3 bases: TGCAGTGCTAGTCGCCAGAACTCCTACAATGAGCAGTTCTTC. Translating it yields CSASRQNSYNEQFF.

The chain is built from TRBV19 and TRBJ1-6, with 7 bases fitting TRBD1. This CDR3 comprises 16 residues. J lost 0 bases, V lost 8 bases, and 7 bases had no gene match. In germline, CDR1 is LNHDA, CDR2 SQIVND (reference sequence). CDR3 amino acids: CASGKGASSYNSPLHF. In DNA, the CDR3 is TGTGCCAGTGGGAAGGGGGCGAGCTCCTATAATTCACCCCTCCACTTT.

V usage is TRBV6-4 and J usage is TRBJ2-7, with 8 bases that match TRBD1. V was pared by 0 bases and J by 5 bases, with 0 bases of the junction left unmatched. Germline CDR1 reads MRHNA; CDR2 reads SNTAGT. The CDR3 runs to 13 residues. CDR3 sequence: CASSDSTGDEQYF. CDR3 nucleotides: TGTGCCAGCAGTGACTCGACAGGGGACGAGCAGTACTTC.

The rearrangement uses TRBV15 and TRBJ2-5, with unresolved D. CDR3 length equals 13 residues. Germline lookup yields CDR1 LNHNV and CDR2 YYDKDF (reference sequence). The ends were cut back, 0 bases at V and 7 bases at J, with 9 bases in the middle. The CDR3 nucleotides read TGTGCCACCAGCAGAGAGCCCACTGGGACCCAGTACTTC. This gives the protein CATSREPTGTQYF.

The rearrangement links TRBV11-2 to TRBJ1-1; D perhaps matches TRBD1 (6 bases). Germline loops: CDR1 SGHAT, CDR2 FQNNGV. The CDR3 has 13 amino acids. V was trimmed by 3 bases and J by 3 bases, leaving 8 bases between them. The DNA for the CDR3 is TGTGCCAGCAGCTTCGAGGGGGACACTGAAGCTTTCTTT. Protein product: CASSFEGDTEAFF.